This TCR beta chain comes out of a study of Graves' ophthalmopathy and Graves' hyperthyroidism. General study results and limits: The study's model predicted ophthalmopathy progression at 70.59% sensitivity and approximately 72% specificity. Most clonotypes expanded in thyroid above 0.001 frequency were present in blood too.

TCR beta CDR3 regions were amplified from RNA transcripts. Amplification began with first-round RT-PCR using HTBI primers, then second-round multiplex PCR was performed. One entry per CDR3 protein, called by TCRdb with MiXCR from the multiplex PCR reads. Altogether 150,000 to 200,000 distinct CDR3 sequences are present, about two fifths being singletons, with the ten largest covering 8% to 10%. This clonotype appeared many times. Its antigen remains unknown. J was trimmed by 4 bases and V by 4 bases; bases with no gene match: 7. The CDR3 runs to 16 residues. The germline CDR1 and CDR2 sequences are KGHDR and SFDVKD. Presentation of ophthalmopathy in the donors involved moderate-to-severe activity, CAS ≥3, NOSPECS ≥4 and a duration under 3 months.

Sequencing was done on a sample of peripheral blood. The source is a man aged 25 to 40 with Graves' ophthalmopathy. This chain uses TRBV24-1 with TRBJ2-2, with 8 bases lining up with TRBD1. The CDR3 is CATSERTGWSTGELFF. CDR3 nucleotides: TGTGCCACCAGTGAACGGACAGGGTGGAGCACCGGGGAGCTGTTTTTT.